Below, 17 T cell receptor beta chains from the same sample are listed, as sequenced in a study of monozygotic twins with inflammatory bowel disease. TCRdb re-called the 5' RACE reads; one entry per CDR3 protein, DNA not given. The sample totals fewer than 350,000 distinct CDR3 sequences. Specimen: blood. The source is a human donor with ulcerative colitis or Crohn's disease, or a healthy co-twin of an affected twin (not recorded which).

CDR3 in amino acids: CASSEALILSGANVLTF. The chain has TRBV2 and TRBJ2-6. This CDR3 contains 17 residues. Germline CDR1 reads SNHLY; CDR2 reads FYNNEI.

The CDR3 protein is CASSSAGASSYEQYF. J is TRBJ2-7 and V is TRBV27; no DNA is available, so the TRBD2 call from TCRdb remains unchecked. Germline V gives CDR1 MNHEY, CDR2 SMNVEV (reference sequence). This CDR3 is 15 amino acids long.

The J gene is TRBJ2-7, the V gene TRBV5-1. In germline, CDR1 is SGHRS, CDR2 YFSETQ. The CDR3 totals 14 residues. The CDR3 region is CASSWVLSSYEQYF.

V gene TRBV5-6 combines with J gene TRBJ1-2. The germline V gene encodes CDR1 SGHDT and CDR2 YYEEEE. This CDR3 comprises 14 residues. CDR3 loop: CASSLETFFYGYTF.

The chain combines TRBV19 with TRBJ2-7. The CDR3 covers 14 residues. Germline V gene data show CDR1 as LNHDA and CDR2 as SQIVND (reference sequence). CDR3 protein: CASSIRAGSYEQYF.

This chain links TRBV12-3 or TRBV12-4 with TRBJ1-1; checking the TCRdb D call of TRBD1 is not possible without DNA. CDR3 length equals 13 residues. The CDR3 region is CASSRVKGTEAFF.

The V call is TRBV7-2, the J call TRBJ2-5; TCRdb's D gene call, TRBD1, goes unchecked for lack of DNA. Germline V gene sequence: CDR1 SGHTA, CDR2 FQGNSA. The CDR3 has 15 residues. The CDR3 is CASSLYPDRQETQYF.

The CDR3: CASSLRGGTTSSDTQYF. The rearrangement joins TRBV7-3 to TRBJ2-3; the D call from TCRdb, TRBD1, cannot be confirmed without DNA. The germline V gene has CDR1 SGHTA and CDR2 FQGTGA. The CDR3 consists of 17 residues.

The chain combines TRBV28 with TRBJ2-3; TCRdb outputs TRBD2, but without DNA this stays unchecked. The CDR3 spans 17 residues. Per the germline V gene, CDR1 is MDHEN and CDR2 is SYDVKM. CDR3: CASSFGLAGGPYDTQYF.

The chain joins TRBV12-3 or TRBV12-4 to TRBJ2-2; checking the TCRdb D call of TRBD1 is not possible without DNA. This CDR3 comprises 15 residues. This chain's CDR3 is CASTPGRTNTGELFF.

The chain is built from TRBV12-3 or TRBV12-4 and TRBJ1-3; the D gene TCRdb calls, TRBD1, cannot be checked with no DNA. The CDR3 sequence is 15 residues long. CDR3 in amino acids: CASSKAHLSGNTIYF.

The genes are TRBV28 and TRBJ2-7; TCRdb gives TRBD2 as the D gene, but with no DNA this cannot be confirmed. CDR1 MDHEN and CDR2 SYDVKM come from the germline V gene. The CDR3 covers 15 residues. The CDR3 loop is CASTRGRPSSYEQYF. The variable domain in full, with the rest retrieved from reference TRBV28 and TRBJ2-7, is DVKVTQSSRYLVKRTGEKVFLECVQDMDHENMFWYRQDPGLGLRLIYFSYDVKMKEKGDIPEGYSVSREKKERFSLILESASTNQTSMYLCASTRGRPSSYEQYFGPGTRLTVT.

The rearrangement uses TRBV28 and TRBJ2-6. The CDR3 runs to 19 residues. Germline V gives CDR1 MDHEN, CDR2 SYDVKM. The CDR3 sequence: CASSLVSPGLNSGANVLTF. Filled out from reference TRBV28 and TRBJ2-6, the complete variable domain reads DVKVTQSSRYLVKRTGEKVFLECVQDMDHENMFWYRQDPGLGLRLIYFSYDVKMKEKGDIPEGYSVSREKKERFSLILESASTNQTSMYLCASSLVSPGLNSGANVLTFGAGSRLTVL.

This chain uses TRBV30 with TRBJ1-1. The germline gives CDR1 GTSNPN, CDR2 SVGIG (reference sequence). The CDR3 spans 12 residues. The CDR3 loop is CAGRWLNTEAFF.

CDR3 region: CASSRESSNQPQHF. The V call is TRBV27, the J call TRBJ1-5. The germline gives CDR1 MNHEY, CDR2 SMNVEV (reference sequence). CDR3 length: 14 amino acids.

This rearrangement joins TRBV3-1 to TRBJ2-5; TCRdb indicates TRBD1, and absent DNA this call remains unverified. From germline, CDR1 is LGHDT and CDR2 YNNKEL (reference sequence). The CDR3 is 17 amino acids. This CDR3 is CASSQEDGTRLQETQYF.

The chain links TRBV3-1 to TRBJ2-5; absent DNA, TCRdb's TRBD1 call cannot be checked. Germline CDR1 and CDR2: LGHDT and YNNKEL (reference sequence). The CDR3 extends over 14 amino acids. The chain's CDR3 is CASSQFGGQETQYF.